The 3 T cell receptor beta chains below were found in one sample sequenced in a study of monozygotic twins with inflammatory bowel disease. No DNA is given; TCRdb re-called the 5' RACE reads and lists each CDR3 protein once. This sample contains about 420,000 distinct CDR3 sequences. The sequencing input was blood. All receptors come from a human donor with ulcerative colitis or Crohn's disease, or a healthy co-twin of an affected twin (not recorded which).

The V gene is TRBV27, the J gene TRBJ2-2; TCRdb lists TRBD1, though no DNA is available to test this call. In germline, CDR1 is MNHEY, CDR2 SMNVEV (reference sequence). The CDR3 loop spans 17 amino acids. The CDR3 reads CASSLSHRGISTGELFF.

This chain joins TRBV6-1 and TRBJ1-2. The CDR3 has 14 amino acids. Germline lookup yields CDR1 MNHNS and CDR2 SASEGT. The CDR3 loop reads CASSLDGLNYGYTF.

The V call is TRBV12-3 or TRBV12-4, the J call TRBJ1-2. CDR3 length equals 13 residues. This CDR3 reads CASSNGPTYGYTF.